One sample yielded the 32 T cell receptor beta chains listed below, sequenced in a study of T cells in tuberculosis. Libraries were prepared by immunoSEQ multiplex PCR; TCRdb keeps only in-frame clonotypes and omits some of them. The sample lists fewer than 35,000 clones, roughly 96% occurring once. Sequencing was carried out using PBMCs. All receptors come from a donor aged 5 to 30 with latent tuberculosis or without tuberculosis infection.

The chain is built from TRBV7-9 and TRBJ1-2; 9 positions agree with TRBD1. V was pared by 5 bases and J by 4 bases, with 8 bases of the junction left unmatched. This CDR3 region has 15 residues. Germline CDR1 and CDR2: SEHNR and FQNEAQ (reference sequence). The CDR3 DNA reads TGTGCCAGCAGCCAAGACAGGGGGGACCTCTATGGCTACACCTTC. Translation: CASSQDRGDLYGYTF.

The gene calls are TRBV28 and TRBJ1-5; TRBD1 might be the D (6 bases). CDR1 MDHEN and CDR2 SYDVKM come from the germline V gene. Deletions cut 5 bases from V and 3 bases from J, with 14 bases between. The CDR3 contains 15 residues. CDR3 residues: CASSLAGAYNQPQHF. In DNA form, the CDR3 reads TGTGCCAGCAGTCTCGCGGGGGCCTACAATCAGCCCCAGCATTTT.

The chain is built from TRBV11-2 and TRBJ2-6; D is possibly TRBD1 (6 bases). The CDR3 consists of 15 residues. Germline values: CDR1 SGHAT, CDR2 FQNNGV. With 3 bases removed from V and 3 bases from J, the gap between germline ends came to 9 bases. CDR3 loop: CASSLGARGANVLTF. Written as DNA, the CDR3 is TGTGCCAGCAGCTTGGGGGCTCGTGGGGCCAACGTCCTGACTTTC.

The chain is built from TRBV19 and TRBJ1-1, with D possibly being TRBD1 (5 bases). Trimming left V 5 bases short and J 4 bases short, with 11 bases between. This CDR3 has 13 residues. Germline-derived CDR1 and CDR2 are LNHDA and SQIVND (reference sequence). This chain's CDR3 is CASSSLGGTEAFF. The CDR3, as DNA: TGTGCCAGTAGTTCGCTGGGGGGCACTGAAGCTTTCTTT.

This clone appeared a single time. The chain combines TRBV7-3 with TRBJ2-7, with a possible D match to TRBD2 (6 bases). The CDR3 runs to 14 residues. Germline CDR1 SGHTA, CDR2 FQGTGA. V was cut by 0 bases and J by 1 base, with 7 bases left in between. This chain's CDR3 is CASSLTSGSYEQYF. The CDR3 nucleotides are TGTGCCAGCAGCTTAACTAGCGGATCCTACGAGCAGTACTTC.

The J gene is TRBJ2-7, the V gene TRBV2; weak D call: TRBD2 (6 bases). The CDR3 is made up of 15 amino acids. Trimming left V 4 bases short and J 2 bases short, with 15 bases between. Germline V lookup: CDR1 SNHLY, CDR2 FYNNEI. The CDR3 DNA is TGTGCCAGCAGTGTCCCGGGACTGGACCCCTACGAGCAGTACTTC. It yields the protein CASSVPGLDPYEQYF.

Here the CDR3 DNA reads TGTGCCAGCAGCTGGGCCTTCAATCAGCCCCAGCATTTT. Its translation: CASSWAFNQPQHF. V gene TRBV11-2 combines with J gene TRBJ1-5; no clear D gene. The CDR3 has 13 amino acids. The V gene's germline CDR1 is SGHAT and CDR2 FQNNGV. The V end was cut by 4 bases, the J end by 3 bases, with 7 bases between.

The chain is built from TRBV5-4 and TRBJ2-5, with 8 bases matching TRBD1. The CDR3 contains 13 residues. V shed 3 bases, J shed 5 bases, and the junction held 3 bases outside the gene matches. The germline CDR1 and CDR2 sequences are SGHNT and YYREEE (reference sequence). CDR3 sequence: CASSSRDRETQYF. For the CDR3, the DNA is TGTGCCAGCAGCTCCCGGGACAGGGAGACCCAGTACTTC.

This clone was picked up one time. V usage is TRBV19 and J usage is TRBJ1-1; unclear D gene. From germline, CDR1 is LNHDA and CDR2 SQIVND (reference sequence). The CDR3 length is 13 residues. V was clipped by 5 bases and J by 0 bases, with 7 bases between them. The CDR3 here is CASSSPMNTEAFF. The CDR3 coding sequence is TGTGCCAGTAGTTCCCCCATGAACACTGAAGCTTTCTTT.

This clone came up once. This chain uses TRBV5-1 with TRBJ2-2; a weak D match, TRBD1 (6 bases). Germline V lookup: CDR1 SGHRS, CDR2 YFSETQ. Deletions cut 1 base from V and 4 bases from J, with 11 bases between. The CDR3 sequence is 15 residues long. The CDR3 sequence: CASSLLQGSTGELFF. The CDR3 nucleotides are TGCGCCAGCAGCTTGCTACAGGGTTCCACCGGGGAGCTGTTTTTT. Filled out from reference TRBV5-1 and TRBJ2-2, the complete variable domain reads KAGVTQTPRYLIKTRGQQVTLSCSPISGHRSVSWYQQTPGQGLQFLFEYFSETQRNKGNFPGRFSGRQFSNSRSEMNVSTLELGDSALYLCASSLLQGSTGELFFGEGSRLTVL.

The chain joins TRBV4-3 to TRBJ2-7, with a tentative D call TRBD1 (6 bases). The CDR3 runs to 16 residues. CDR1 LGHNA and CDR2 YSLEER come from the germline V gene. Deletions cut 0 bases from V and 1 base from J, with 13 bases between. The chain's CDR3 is CASSQDLTGKSYEQYF. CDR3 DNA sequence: TGCGCCAGCAGCCAAGACCTAACAGGGAAGTCCTACGAGCAGTACTTC.

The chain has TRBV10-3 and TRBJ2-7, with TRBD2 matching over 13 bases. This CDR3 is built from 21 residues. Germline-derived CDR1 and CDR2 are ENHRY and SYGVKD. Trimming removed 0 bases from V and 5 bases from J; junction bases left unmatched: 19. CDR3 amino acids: CAISESTRRGTSGAGGDEQYF. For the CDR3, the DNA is TGTGCCATCAGTGAGTCGACTCGCCGGGGGACTAGCGGGGCCGGCGGGGACGAGCAGTACTTC.

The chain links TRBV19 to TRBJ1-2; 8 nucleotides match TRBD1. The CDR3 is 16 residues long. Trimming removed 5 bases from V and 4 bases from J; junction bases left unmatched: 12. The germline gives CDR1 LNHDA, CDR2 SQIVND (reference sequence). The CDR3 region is CASSPLLQGGSYGYTF. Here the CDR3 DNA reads TGTGCCAGTAGTCCCCTCCTACAGGGGGGGAGCTATGGCTACACCTTC.

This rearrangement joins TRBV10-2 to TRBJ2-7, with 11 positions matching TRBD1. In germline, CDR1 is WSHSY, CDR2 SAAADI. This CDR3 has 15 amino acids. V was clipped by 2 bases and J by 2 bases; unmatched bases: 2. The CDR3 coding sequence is TGCGCCAGCAGTGAGGGGGGACAGGGGGCCTACGAGCAGTACTTC. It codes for CASSEGGQGAYEQYF.

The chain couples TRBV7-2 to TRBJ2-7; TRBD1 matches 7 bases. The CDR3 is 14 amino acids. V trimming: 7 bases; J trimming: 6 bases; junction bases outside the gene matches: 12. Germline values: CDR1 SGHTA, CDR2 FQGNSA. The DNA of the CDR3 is TGTGCCAGCATCATTAGTACAGGGGTGTCCGAGCAGTACTTC. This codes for CASIISTGVSEQYF.

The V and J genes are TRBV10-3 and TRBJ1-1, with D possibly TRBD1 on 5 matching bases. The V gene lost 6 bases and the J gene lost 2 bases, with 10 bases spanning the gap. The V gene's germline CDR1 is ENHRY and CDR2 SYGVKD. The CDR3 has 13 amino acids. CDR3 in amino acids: CAISFDRNTEAFF. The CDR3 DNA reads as TGTGCCATCAGCTTCGACAGAAACACTGAAGCTTTCTTT.

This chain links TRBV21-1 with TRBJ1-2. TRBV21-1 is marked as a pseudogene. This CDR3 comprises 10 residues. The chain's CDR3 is CASSARRRIF. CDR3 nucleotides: TGTGCCAGCAGCGCAAGGAGACGGATCTTC.

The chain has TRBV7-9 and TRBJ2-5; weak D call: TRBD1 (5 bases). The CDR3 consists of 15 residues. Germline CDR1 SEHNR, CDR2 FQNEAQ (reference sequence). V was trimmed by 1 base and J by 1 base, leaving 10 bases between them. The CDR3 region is CASSLVTAIQETQYF. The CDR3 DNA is TGTGCCAGCAGCTTAGTGACAGCGATCCAAGAGACCCAGTACTTC.

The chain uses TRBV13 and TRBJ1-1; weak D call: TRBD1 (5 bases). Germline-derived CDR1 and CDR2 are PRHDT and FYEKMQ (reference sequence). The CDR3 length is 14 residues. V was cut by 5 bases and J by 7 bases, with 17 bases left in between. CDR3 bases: TGTGCCAGCAGCCCCCGCGCGGGGCCGATTGAAGCTTTCTTT. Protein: CASSPRAGPIEAFF.

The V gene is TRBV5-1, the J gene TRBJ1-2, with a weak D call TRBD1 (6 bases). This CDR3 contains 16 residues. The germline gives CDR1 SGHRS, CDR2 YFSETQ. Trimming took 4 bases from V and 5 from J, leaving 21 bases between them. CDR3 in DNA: TGCGCCAGCAGCCTCTCTCTCCCTGGGGGCGGATATGGCTACACCTTC. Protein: CASSLSLPGGGYGYTF.

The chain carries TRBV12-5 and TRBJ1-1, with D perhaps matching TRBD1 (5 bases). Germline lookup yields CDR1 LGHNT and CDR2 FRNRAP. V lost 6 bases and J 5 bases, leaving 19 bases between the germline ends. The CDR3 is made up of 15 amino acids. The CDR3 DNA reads TGTGCTAGTGGCCCACCCGGGGAGGGGAGGACTGAAGCTTTCTTT. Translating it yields CASGPPGEGRTEAFF.

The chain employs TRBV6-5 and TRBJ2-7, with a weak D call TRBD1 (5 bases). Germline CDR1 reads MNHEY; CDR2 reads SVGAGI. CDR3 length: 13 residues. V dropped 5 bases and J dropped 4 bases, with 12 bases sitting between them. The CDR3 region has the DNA TGTGCCAGCAGTAGAGGACAAAGATACGAGCAGTACTTC. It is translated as CASSRGQRYEQYF.

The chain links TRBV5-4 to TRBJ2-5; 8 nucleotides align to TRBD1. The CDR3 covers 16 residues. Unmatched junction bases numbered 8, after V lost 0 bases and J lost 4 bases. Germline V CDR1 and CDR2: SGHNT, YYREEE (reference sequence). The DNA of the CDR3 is TGTGCCAGCAGCTTGGAAGGGGGACAGGTGGCAGAGACCCAGTACTTC. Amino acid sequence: CASSLEGGQVAETQYF.

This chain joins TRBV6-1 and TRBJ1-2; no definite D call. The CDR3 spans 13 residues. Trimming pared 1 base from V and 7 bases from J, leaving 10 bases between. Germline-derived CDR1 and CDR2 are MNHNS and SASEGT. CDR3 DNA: TGTGCCAGCAGTGAAGGGCCCCCCACTGGCTACACCTTC. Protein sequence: CASSEGPPTGYTF.

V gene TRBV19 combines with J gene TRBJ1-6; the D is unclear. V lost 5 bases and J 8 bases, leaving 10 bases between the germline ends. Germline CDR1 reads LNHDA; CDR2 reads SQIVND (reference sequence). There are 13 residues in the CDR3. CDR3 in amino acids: CASSQYRDSPLHF. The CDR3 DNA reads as TGTGCCAGTAGTCAGTACCGGGATTCACCCCTCCACTTT.

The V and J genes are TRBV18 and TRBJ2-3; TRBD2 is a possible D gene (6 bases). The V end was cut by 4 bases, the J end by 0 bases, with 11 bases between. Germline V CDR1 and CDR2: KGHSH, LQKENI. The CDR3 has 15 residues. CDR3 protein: CASSRREGSTDTQYF. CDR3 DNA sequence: TGTGCCAGCTCACGGCGGGAAGGTAGCACAGATACGCAGTATTTT.

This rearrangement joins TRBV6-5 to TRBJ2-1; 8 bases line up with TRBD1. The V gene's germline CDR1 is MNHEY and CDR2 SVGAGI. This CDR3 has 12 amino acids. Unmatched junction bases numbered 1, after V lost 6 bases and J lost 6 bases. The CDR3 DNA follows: TGTGCCAGCAGGGACAGGGCCAATGAGCAGTTCTTC. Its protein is CASRDRANEQFF.

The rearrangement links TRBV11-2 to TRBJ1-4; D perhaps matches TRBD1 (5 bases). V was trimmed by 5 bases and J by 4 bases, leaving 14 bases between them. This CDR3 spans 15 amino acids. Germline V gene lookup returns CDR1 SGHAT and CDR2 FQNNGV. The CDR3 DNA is TGTGCCAGCAGCCTTAGTTGGGGCGTTAATGAAAAACTGTTTTTT. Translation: CASSLSWGVNEKLFF.

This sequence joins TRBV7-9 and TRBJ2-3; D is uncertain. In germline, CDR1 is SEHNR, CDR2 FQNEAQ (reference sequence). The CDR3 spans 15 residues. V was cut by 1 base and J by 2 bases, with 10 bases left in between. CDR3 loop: CASSLGLGPTDTQYF. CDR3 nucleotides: TGTGCCAGCAGCTTAGGCCTAGGCCCCACAGATACGCAGTATTTT.

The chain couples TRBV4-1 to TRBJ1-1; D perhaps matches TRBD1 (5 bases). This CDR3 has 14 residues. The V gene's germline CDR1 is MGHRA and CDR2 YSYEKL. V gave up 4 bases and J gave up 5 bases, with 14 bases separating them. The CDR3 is CASSLREEGTEAFF. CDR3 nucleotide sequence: TGCGCCAGCAGCCTCCGGGAGGAGGGGACTGAAGCTTTCTTT.

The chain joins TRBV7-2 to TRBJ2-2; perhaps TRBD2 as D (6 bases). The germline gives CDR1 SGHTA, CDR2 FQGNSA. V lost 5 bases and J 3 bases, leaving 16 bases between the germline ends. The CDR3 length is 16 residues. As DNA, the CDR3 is TGTGCCAGCAGCCTAACTCGGAGGGCCTACACCGGGGAGCTGTTTTTT. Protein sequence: CASSLTRRAYTGELFF.

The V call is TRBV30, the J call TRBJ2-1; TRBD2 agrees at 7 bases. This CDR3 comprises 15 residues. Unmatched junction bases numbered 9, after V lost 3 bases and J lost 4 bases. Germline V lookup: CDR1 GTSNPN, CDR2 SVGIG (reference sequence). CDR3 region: CAWSGRSGDYNEQFF. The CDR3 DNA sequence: TGTGCCTGGAGCGGACGGAGCGGGGATTACAATGAGCAGTTCTTC.